This is a list of T cell receptor beta chains from one sample in a study of blood T cell repertoires in COVID-19. Repertoires were generated with immunoSEQ multiplex PCR, while TCRdb's copy carries only in-frame clones and drops some. The sample includes about 44,000 clones, roughly 88% of them seen just once. The sequenced sample was peripheral blood. Every receptor here comes from a woman between 35 and 50 years old with acute or convalescent COVID-19. Each CDR3 is given with its conserved first and last residue. Each record gives: clone size, V gene, J gene, D gene, CDR3 protein, CDR3 DNA. D genes are given only for firm matches. A clone size is listed for some rows: how often the clone was seen (once, few, many), or a class if it is expanded.

>few|TRBV30|TRBJ2-4|TRBD1
CAGESTGVIQYF
TGTGCCGGAGAATCGACAGGGGTCATTCAGTACTTC
>medium-sized|TRBV7-9|TRBJ1-1|NA
CASTPGGTEAFF
TGTGCCAGCACCCCGGGGGGGACTGAAGCTTTCTTT
>NA|TRBV6-5|TRBJ1-3|NA
CASSRGNTIYF
TGTGCCAGCAGTCGGGGAAACACCATATATTTT
>NA|TRBV3-1/TRBV3-2|TRBJ1-4|NA
CASSHWQFNEKLFF
TGTGCCAGCAGCCATTGGCAGTTTAATGAAAAACTGTTTTTT
>NA|TRBV27|TRBJ2-3|NA
CASSPSSAYGDTQYF
TGTGCCAGCAGTCCTTCTAGCGCCTACGGAGATACGCAGTATTTT
>once|TRBV7-9|TRBJ1-2|NA
CASSSRQYPNYGYTF
TGTGCCAGCAGCTCTCGCCAGTATCCTAACTATGGCTACACCTTC
>NA|TRBV9|TRBJ1-1|NA
CASSVASMDSEAFF
TGTGCCAGCAGCGTAGCTTCCATGGACTCTGAAGCTTTCTTT
>NA|TRBV30|TRBJ2-1|NA
CAWSVQDGNEQFF
TGTGCCTGGAGTGTACAAGACGGGAATGAGCAGTTCTTC
>NA|TRBV7-3|TRBJ2-2|NA
CASSREAGELFF
TGTGCCAGCAGCCGAGAAGCCGGGGAGCTGTTTTTT
>NA|TRBV6-4|TRBJ2-1|NA
CASSDSEVQRVNEQFF
TGTGCCAGCAGTGACTCGGAGGTACAGCGGGTCAATGAGCAGTTCTTC
>NA|TRBV3-1/TRBV3-2|TRBJ1-3|NA
CASSLGSSGNTIYF
TGTGCCAGCAGCCTCGGGAGCTCTGGAAACACCATATATTTT
>NA|TRBV30|TRBJ1-2|NA
CAWSVRTPDGYTF
TGTGCCTGGAGTGTACGGACTCCAGATGGCTACACCTTC
>NA|TRBV7-8|TRBJ1-5|NA
CASSLRPNEVQPQHF
TGTGCCAGCAGCTTGAGGCCCAACGAGGTTCAGCCCCAGCATTTT
>NA|TRBV7-2|TRBJ2-7|TRBD2
CASSSTGAGRALAEQYF
TGTGCCAGCAGCTCCACTGGGGCAGGGAGGGCTCTCGCCGAGCAGTACTTC
>NA|TRBV4-2|TRBJ1-1|NA
CASSYRENTEAFF
TGTGCCAGCAGTTACAGGGAGAACACTGAAGCTTTCTTT